Shown below are 17 T cell receptor beta chains from a single sample sequenced in a study of T cell repertoires in cytomegalovirus infection. TCRdb re-called the reads with MiXCR, one entry per CDR3 protein. This sample has about 180,000 distinct CDR3 sequences, with approximately 15% found just once. The specimen was PBMCs. The source is a human donor in good health (CMV status not recorded). Some clones in this sample may be carry-over from other donors' samples.

The chain carries TRBV20-1 and TRBJ2-1, with D unresolved. CDR3 length: 13 amino acids. V shed 5 bases and J shed 8 bases, with 16 bases lying between them. The germline V gene encodes CDR1 DFQATT and CDR2 SNEGSKA (reference sequence). DNA for the CDR3: TGCAGTGCTCTACTCCTTCTAGGGTATGAGCAGTTCTTC. Protein: CSALLLLGYEQFF.

The genes are TRBV14 and TRBJ1-5, with D hard to call. CDR1 is SGHDN and CDR2 is FVKESK in the germline V gene. The CDR3 consists of 13 residues. V lost 5 bases, J lost 3 bases, and 8 bases lay in between. CDR3 bases: TGTGCCAGCAGCAAGGACCCCAATCAGCCCCAGCATTTT. Its translation: CASSKDPNQPQHF. Together with reference TRBV14 and TRBJ1-5, the CDR3 gives the full variable domain: EAGVTQFPSHSVIEKGQTVTLRCDPISGHDNLYWYRRVMGKEIKFLLHFVKESKQDESGMPNNRFLAERTGGTYSTLKVQPAELEDSGVYFCASSKDPNQPQHFGDGTRLSIL.

This clonotype was counted between two and nine times. The J gene is TRBJ1-2, the V gene TRBV5-1; the D gene is possibly TRBD1 (5 bases). Looked up from germline, CDR1 is SGHRS and CDR2 is YFSETQ. CDR3 length equals 15 residues. V was trimmed by 0 bases and J by 10 bases, leaving 19 bases between them. The chain's CDR3 is CASSLGGTGFVDYTF. Here the CDR3 DNA reads TGCGCCAGCAGCTTGGGTGGGACCGGCTTCGTCGACTACACCTTC.

This clonotype appeared many times. The chain combines TRBV7-6 with TRBJ2-7, with D uncertain. This CDR3 has 13 amino acids. Germline loops: CDR1 SGHVS, CDR2 FNYEAQ. Trimming took off 3 bases at V and 2 bases at J, with 8 bases between the two ends. The CDR3 sequence: CASSLGSTYEQYF. The CDR3 region has the DNA TGTGCCAGCAGCTTGGGCAGCACCTACGAGCAGTACTTC.

This sequence joins TRBV29-1 and TRBJ2-5; D possibly matches TRBD1 or TRBD2 (5 bases each). Germline V lookup: CDR1 SQVTM, CDR2 ANQGSEA. V lost 5 bases and J lost 1, with 11 bases in between. The CDR3 length is 13 residues. Here the CDR3 DNA reads TGCAGCGTTCACCGGGGACCCCAAGAGACCCAGTACTTC. This translates into CSVHRGPQETQYF.

V usage is TRBV19 and J usage is TRBJ2-1; D is unresolved. The V end lost 1 base, the J end lost 6 bases, and 13 bases lay between the germline ends. Germline loops: CDR1 LNHDA, CDR2 SQIVND (reference sequence). This CDR3 region has 15 residues. CDR3 protein: CASSIGGGKANEQFF. CDR3 DNA: TGTGCCAGTAGTATAGGGGGTGGAAAAGCCAATGAGCAGTTCTTC.

In its sample, this clonotype was seen many times. V usage is TRBV2 and J usage is TRBJ2-5; possible D gene TRBD2, 6 bases. This CDR3 contains 14 residues. Germline V CDR1 and CDR2: SNHLY, FYNNEI. V lost 5 bases, J lost 5 bases, and 15 bases lay in between. Here the CDR3 reads CASSPTGVWETQYF. CDR3 DNA: TGTGCCAGCAGTCCTACGGGAGTATGGGAGACCCAGTACTTC. The full variable domain, with the rest looked up from reference TRBV2 and TRBJ2-5, is EPEVTQTPSHQVTQMGQEVILRCVPISNHLYFYWYRQILGQKVEFLVSFYNNEISEKSEIFDDQFSVERPDGSNFTLKIRSTKLEDSAMYFCASSPTGVWETQYFGPGTRLLVL.

The CDR3 nucleotides are TGTGCCAGCAGTGTTTTGACAACTGTTAATGAAAAACTGTTTTTT. This sequence encodes CASSVLTTVNEKLFF. The chain has TRBV25-1 and TRBJ1-4; D is unresolved. Germline V gene lookup returns CDR1 MGHDK and CDR2 SYGVNS. This CDR3 contains 15 residues. Trimming left V 4 bases short and J 4 bases short, with 13 bases between.

V usage is TRBV10-2 and J usage is TRBJ1-5; no reliable D call. Germline V gene sequence: CDR1 WSHSY, CDR2 SAAADI. V was trimmed by 6 bases and J by 6 bases, leaving 9 bases between them. This CDR3 comprises 12 residues. The CDR3: CASRDDGQPQHF. CDR3 bases: TGCGCCAGCAGGGACGACGGTCAGCCCCAGCATTTT.

This clonotype was detected many times. The chain carries TRBV7-2 and TRBJ2-7, with 8 positions matching TRBD2. The trim removed 5 bases at V and 4 bases at J, leaving 13 bases unmatched. The CDR3 sequence is 16 residues long. Looked up from germline, CDR1 is SGHTA and CDR2 is FQGNSA. This CDR3 reads CASSLQSGGAWYEQYF. The CDR3 coding sequence is TGTGCCAGCAGCCTACAAAGCGGGGGCGCGTGGTACGAGCAGTACTTC.

The chain employs TRBV7-2 and TRBJ1-6; a possible D gene is TRBD1 (6 bases). The V end was cut by 3 bases, the J end by 3 bases, with 12 bases between. CDR1 SGHTA and CDR2 FQGNSA come from the germline V gene. The CDR3 has 16 amino acids. The CDR3 sequence: CASSLDSLNYNSPLHF. DNA for the CDR3: TGTGCCAGCAGCTTGGACAGTCTTAACTATAATTCACCCCTCCACTTT. Complete variable domain (other parts from reference TRBV7-2 and TRBJ1-6): GAGVSQSPSNKVTEKGKDVELRCDPISGHTALYWYRQSLGQGLEFLIYFQGNSAPDKSGLPSDRFSAERTGGSVSTLTIQRTQQEDSAVYLCASSLDSLNYNSPLHFGNGTRLTVT.

This clonotype has a count of ten or more. The rearrangement uses TRBV28 and TRBJ2-7, with D tentatively TRBD1 or TRBD2 (5 bases each). The germline V gene encodes CDR1 MDHEN and CDR2 SYDVKM. This CDR3 has 14 amino acids. The V end was cut by 8 bases, the J end by 5 bases, with 19 bases between. CDR3 nucleotide sequence: TGTGCCAGCTCTCAGGAGACCCGGGGCGACGAGCAGTACTTC. Its protein is CASSQETRGDEQYF. The variable domain in full, completed from reference TRBV28 and TRBJ2-7, reads DVKVTQSSRYLVKRTGEKVFLECVQDMDHENMFWYRQDPGLGLRLIYFSYDVKMKEKGDIPEGYSVSREKKERFSLILESASTNQTSMYLCASSQETRGDEQYFGPGTRLTVT.

This clonotype was seen repeatedly, ten times or more. The chain couples TRBV7-9 to TRBJ1-2; D not resolved. The CDR3 totals 11 residues. Germline CDR1 SEHNR, CDR2 FQNEAQ (reference sequence). V was clipped by 7 bases and J by 13 bases, with 16 bases between them. CDR3 nucleotide sequence: TGTGCCAGCACCCCCGGGCCGAGCGGCACCTTC. Amino acid sequence: CASTPGPSGTF. Combining the CDR3 with reference TRBV7-9 and TRBJ1-2 gives the whole variable domain DTGVSQNPRHKITKRGQNVTFRCDPISEHNRLYWYRQTLGQGPEFLTYFQNEAQLEKSRLLSDRFSAERPKGSFSTLEIQRTEQGDSAMYLCASTPGPSGTFGSGTRLTVV.

The gene calls are TRBV6-6 and TRBJ2-3; D not resolved. Trimming took off 2 bases at V and 1 base at J, with 4 bases between the two ends. CDR3 length equals 13 residues. Germline V gene lookup returns CDR1 MNHNY and CDR2 SVGAGI (reference sequence). The CDR3 loop reads CASSYPGTDTQYF. The CDR3 region has the DNA TGTGCCAGCAGTTACCCCGGCACAGATACGCAGTATTTT.

At least ten counts were recorded for this clonotype. This chain joins TRBV28 and TRBJ1-1; D is unclear. The CDR3 is 16 amino acids. V gave up 1 base and J gave up 3 bases, with 15 bases separating them. Looked up from germline, CDR1 is MDHEN and CDR2 is SYDVKM. The CDR3 here is CASSLLGMKGDTEAFF. DNA of the CDR3: TGTGCCAGCAGTTTATTAGGGATGAAAGGCGACACTGAAGCTTTCTTT.

The chain links TRBV6-2 or TRBV6-3 to TRBJ2-1; 7 nucleotides match TRBD1. The CDR3 is 15 residues long. Germline loops: CDR1 MNHEY, CDR2 SVGEGT. With V trimmed by 6 bases and J by 4 bases, 9 bases remained unmatched. CDR3 DNA sequence: TGTGCCAGCAGAAAGGGGGACAGTCCTTACAATGAGCAGTTCTTC. This codes for CASRKGDSPYNEQFF.

This clonotype was counted between two and nine times. This sequence joins TRBV14 and TRBJ2-2; perhaps TRBD1 as D (5 bases). This CDR3 region has 15 residues. Germline loops: CDR1 SGHDN, CDR2 FVKESK. With 1 base removed from V and 5 bases from J, the gap between germline ends came to 11 bases. Written as DNA, the CDR3 is TGTGCCAGCAGCCAAGGAACAGGACGGACCGGGGAGCTGTTTTTT. It codes for CASSQGTGRTGELFF. Full variable domain (outside the CDR3, taken from reference TRBV14 and TRBJ2-2): EAGVTQFPSHSVIEKGQTVTLRCDPISGHDNLYWYRRVMGKEIKFLLHFVKESKQDESGMPNNRFLAERTGGTYSTLKVQPAELEDSGVYFCASSQGTGRTGELFFGEGSRLTVL.